This note documents a single T cell receptor beta chain sequence. Its antigen is not identified. These data originate in a study of shared clonotypes between healthy human individuals. Study-wide results and limits: Generation probabilities were higher for clonotypes shared across all four sorted-subset donors than for unshared ones.

The CDR3 has 15 amino acids. Germline-derived CDR1 and CDR2 are SGHTA and FQGTGA. V was shortened by 1 base and J by 6 bases, with 13 bases between the two germline ends. Method: immunoSEQ multiplex PCR; TCRdb's copy keeps in-frame clones and lacks some. The sample consists of nearly 750,000 clones, about two thirds of them appearing once. The receptor comes from a woman under 40 in good health. Sequencing input: memory CD4+ T cells sorted from blood. Documented subset: CD45RA-negative fraction. V is TRBV7-3 and J is TRBJ2-1; D perhaps matches TRBD1 (6 bases). The CDR3 bases are TGTGCCAGCAGCTTAAACACAGGGTCAGGCAATGAGCAGTTCTTC. Translated, it gives CASSLNTGSGNEQFF.